The rows below give T cell receptor beta chains drawn from one sample of a study of cytomegalovirus exposure and HLA in healthy donors. Repertoires were generated with immunoSEQ multiplex PCR, while TCRdb's copy carries only in-frame clones and drops some. The sample lists about 300,000 clones, approximately 90% occurring once. Sequences were obtained from PBMCs. The origin of the receptors is a man between 35 and 55 years old in good health and CMV-seropositive. The CDR3 runs from the conserved cysteine through the conserved F or W. The order of the fields is V gene, D gene, CDR3 protein. D genes are given only for firm matches.

v_gene: TRBV7-9
d_gene: TRBD2
CDR3aa: CASSPSRLAGEAVSDTQYF

v_gene: TRBV4-1
d_gene: .
CDR3aa: CASSQGQGTNTDTQYF

v_gene: TRBV6-5
d_gene: .
CDR3aa: CASSPMRGYNEQFF

v_gene: TRBV5-1
d_gene: TRBD1
CDR3aa: CASSVQGAGNTIYF

v_gene: TRBV11-2
d_gene: .
CDR3aa: CASSFRQNTEAFF

v_gene: TRBV5-1
d_gene: TRBD1
CDR3aa: CASSLPGQAKANYGYTF

v_gene: TRBV19
d_gene: TRBD1
CDR3aa: CASSMSSGTGFDEQYF

v_gene: TRBV9
d_gene: .
CDR3aa: CASSPSTGEQYF

v_gene: TRBV6-1
d_gene: TRBD2
CDR3aa: CASSGLGRLAGVNEQFF

v_gene: TRBV9
d_gene: .
CDR3aa: CASSARDGGSYNEQFF

v_gene: TRBV7-2
d_gene: .
CDR3aa: CASSLIGGQNEQFF

v_gene: TRBV6-6
d_gene: TRBD1
CDR3aa: CASRDRTSYNEQFF

v_gene: TRBV7-9
d_gene: .
CDR3aa: CSSSSGGSEAFF

v_gene: TRBV11-3
d_gene: .
CDR3aa: CASSLSNANTGELFF

v_gene: TRBV7-9
d_gene: .
CDR3aa: CASSIPPGETNEKLFF

v_gene: TRBV28
d_gene: .
CDR3aa: CASLYRSNQPQHF

v_gene: TRBV4-3
d_gene: .
CDR3aa: CASSQDRGYEQYF

v_gene: TRBV9
d_gene: .
CDR3aa: CASSKGGDQETQYF

v_gene: TRBV5-1
d_gene: .
CDR3aa: CASSLGGREQYF

v_gene: TRBV5-8
d_gene: .
CDR3aa: CASRGTPDTQYF

v_gene: TRBV28
d_gene: TRBD2
CDR3aa: CASSPGDAGAPGELFF

v_gene: TRBV6-1
d_gene: .
CDR3aa: CAMREYYGTDTQYF

v_gene: TRBV19
d_gene: .
CDR3aa: CASSPRPEGQPQHF

v_gene: TRBV18
d_gene: .
CDR3aa: CASSLGQSMNTEAFF

v_gene: TRBV15
d_gene: .
CDR3aa: CATSRERGGPQYGQFF